Sequencing of this TCR beta chain was carried out in a study of blood T cell repertoires in COVID-19. Study context: Material from acute and convalescent COVID-19 was sourced from the United States, Italy and Spain.

Study processing details: Cell counts per sample came from amplifying reference gene primers. The assay was immunoSEQ multiplex PCR, and TCRdb's table has in-frame clones only and misses some. The V and J calls and clone size come from that table; D and trimming were worked out from the DNA. The sample lists a few hundred thousand clones, 89% seen once, with roughly a tenth in the top ten. This clonotype was obtained from a woman in her forties who had recovered from COVID-19. The sequenced material came from PBMCs or T cells enriched from blood (not recorded which).

Here the CDR3 reads CASSPRGDQPQHF. The CDR3 DNA reads as TGTGCCAGCAGTCCCCGGGGGGATCAGCCCCAGCATTTT. V gene TRBV27 combines with J gene TRBJ1-5; D might be TRBD1 (5 bases). From germline, CDR1 is MNHEY and CDR2 SMNVEV (reference sequence). The CDR3 covers 13 residues. V was cut by 5 bases and J by 5 bases, with 10 bases left in between.